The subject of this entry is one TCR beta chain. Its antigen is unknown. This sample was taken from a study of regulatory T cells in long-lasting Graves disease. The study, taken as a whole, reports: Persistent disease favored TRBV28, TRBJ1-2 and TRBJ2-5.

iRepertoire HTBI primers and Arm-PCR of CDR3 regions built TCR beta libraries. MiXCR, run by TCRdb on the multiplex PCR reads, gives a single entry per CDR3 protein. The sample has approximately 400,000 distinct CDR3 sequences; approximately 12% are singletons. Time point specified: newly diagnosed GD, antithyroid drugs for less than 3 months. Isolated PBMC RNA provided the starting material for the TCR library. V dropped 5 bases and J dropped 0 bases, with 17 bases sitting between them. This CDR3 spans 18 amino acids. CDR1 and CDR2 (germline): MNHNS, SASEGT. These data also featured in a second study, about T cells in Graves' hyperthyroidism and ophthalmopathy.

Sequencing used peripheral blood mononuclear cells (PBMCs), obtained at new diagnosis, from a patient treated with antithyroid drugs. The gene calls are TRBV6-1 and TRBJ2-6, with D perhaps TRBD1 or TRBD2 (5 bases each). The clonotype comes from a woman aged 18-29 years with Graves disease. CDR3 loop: CASSPPFRGASGANVLTF. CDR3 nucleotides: TGTGCCAGCAGTCCGCCCTTCCGGGGCGCCTCTGGGGCCAACGTCCTGACTTTC.